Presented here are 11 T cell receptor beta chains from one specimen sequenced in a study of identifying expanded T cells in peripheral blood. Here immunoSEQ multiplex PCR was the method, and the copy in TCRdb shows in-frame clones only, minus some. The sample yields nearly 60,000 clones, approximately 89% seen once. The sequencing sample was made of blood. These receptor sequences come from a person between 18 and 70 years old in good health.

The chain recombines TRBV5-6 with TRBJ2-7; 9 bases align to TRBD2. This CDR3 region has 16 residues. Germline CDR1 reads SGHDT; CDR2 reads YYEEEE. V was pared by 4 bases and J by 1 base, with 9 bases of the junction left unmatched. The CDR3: CASSGQKGLASYEQYF. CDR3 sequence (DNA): TGTGCCAGCAGCGGGCAAAAGGGACTAGCTTCCTACGAGCAGTACTTC.

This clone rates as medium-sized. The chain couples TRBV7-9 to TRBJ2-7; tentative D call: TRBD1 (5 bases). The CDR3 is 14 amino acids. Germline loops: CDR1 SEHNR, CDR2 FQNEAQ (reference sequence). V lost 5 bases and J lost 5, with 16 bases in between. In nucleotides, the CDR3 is TGTGCCAGCAGCCCCCCCTGGGTAGGGGACGAGCAGTACTTC. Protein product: CASSPPWVGDEQYF. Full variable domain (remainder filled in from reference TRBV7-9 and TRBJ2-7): DTGVSQNPRHKITKRGQNVTFRCDPISEHNRLYWYRQTLGQGPEFLTYFQNEAQLEKSRLLSDRFSAERPKGSFSTLEIQRTEQGDSAMYLCASSPPWVGDEQYFGPGTRLTVT.

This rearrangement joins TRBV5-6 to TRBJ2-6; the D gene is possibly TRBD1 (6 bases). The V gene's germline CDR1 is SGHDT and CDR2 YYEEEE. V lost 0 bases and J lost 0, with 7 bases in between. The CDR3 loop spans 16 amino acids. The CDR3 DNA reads TGTGCCAGCAGCTTGGACAGGGCCTCTGGGGCCAACGTCCTGACTTTC. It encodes CASSLDRASGANVLTF. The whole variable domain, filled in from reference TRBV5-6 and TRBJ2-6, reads DAGVTQSPTHLIKTRGQQVTLRCSPKSGHDTVSWYQQALGQGPQFIFQYYEEEERQRGNFPDRFSGHQFPNYSSELNVNALLLGDSALYLCASSLDRASGANVLTFGAGSRLTVL.

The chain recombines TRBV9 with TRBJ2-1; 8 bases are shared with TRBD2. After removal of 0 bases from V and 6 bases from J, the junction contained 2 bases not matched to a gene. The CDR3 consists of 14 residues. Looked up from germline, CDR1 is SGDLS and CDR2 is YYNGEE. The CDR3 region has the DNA TGTGCCAGCAGCGTAGGCGGGGGGACCAATGAGCAGTTCTTC. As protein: CASSVGGGTNEQFF.

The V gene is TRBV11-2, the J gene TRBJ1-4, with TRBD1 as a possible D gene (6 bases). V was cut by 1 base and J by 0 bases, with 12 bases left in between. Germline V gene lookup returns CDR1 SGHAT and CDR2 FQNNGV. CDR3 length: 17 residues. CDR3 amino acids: CASSLVRGTPTNEKLFF. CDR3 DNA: TGTGCCAGCAGCTTAGTAAGGGGGACACCAACTAATGAAAAACTGTTTTTT. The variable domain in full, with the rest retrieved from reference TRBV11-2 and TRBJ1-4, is EAGVAQSPRYKIIEKRQSVAFWCNPISGHATLYWYQQILGQGPKLLIQFQNNGVVDDSQLPKDRFSAERLKGVDSTLKIQPAKLEDSAVYLCASSLVRGTPTNEKLFFGSGTQLSVL.

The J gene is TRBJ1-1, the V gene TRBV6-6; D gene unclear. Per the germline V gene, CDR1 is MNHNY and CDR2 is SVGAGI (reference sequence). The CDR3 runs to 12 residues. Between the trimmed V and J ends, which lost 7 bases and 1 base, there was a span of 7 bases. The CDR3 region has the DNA TGTGCCAGCACACTCAGGAACACTGAAGCTTTCTTT. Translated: CASTLRNTEAFF.

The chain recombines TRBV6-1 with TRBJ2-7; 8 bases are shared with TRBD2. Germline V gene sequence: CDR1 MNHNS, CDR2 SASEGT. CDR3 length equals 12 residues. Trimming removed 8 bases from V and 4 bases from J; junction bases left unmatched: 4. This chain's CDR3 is CASERGGYEQYF. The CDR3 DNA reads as TGTGCCAGCGAACGGGGGGGGTACGAGCAGTACTTC.

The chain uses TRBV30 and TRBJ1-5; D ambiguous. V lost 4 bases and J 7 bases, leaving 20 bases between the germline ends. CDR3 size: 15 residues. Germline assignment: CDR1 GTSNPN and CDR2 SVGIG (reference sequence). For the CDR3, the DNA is TGTGCCTGGAACCGCCCCGGGTCTCCGGACCAGCCCCAGCATTTT. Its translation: CAWNRPGSPDQPQHF.

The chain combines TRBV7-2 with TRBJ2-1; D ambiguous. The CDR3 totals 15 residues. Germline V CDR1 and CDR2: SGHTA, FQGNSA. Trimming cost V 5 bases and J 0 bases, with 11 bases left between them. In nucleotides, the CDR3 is TGTGCCAGCAGCGATACTTACTACTCCTACAATGAGCAGTTCTTC. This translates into CASSDTYYSYNEQFF.

CDR3: CASGTVWNQPQHF. DNA of the CDR3: TGTGCCAGCGGGACAGTTTGGAATCAGCCCCAGCATTTT. This rearrangement joins TRBV6-6 to TRBJ1-5; TRBD1 agrees at 7 bases. CDR3 length equals 13 residues. The V segment lost 8 bases and the J segment 4 bases; nucleotides outside the gene matches: 5. Germline CDR1 MNHNY, CDR2 SVGAGI (reference sequence).

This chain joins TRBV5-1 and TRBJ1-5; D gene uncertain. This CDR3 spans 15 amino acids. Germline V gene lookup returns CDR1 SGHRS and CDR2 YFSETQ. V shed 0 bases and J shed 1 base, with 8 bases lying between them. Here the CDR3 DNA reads TGCGCCAGCAGCTTGGGACCCGTGAGCAATCAGCCCCAGCATTTT. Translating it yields CASSLGPVSNQPQHF.